Listed below are T cell receptor beta chains from one sample, sequenced in a study of blood T cell repertoires in COVID-19. The table came from immunoSEQ multiplex PCR; TCRdb's copy has only in-frame clones and leaves some out. Among a few hundred thousand clones, about 86% were seen once, and the ten largest hold 3% to 4.5%. Sequencing was performed on PBMCs or T cells enriched from blood (not recorded which). The receptors were gathered from a middle-aged woman with acute COVID-19. The CDR3 runs from the conserved cysteine through the conserved F or W. Fields, in order: clone size, V gene, D gene, CDR3 length, J gene, CDR3 protein, CDR3 DNA. A D gene is named only where the DNA matches it firmly. Not every row has a clone size; where given, it reads once, few, many or a size class.

size: -
V: TRBV11-3
D: TRBD2
length: 13
J: TRBJ2-1
CDR3: CASSLSGRNEQFF
DNA: TGTGCCAGCAGCTTGAGCGGGAGGAATGAGCAGTTCTTC

size: -
V: TRBV30
D: TRBD1
length: 12
J: TRBJ1-1
CDR3: CAWSGGTGPAFF
DNA: TGTGCCTGGAGTGGGGGGACAGGGCCCGCTTTCTTT

size: few
V: TRBV23-1
D: -
length: 12
J: TRBJ2-7
CDR3: CASKPQVYEQYF
DNA: TGCGCCAGCAAACCACAGGTTTACGAGCAGTACTTC

size: -
V: TRBV15
D: -
length: 14
J: TRBJ2-3
CDR3: CATREEGSTDTQYF
DNA: TGTGCCACCAGAGAGGAGGGCAGCACAGATACGCAGTATTTT

size: -
V: TRBV15
D: TRBD2
length: 15
J: TRBJ2-5
CDR3: CATSSTSGIQETQYF
DNA: TGTGCCACCAGCAGTACTAGCGGCATTCAAGAGACCCAGTACTTC

size: -
V: TRBV7-2
D: -
length: 14
J: TRBJ2-1
CDR3: CASTRERADNEQFF
DNA: TGTGCCAGCACTCGGGAGCGGGCCGACAATGAGCAGTTCTTC

size: -
V: TRBV4-1
D: TRBD2
length: 17
J: TRBJ2-3
CDR3: CASSQDWGTSGTDTQYF
DNA: TGCGCCAGCAGCCAAGATTGGGGGACTAGCGGCACAGATACGCAGTATTTT

size: -
V: TRBV9
D: -
length: 15
J: TRBJ1-3
CDR3: CASSVGEGVRNTIYF
DNA: TGTGCCAGCAGCGTAGGGGAGGGGGTTAGAAACACCATATATTTT

size: -
V: TRBV28
D: TRBD2
length: 15
J: TRBJ2-4
CDR3: CASSDLAGERNIQYF
DNA: TGTGCCAGCAGCGATCTAGCGGGGGAGAGGAACATTCAGTACTTC

size: -
V: TRBV5-8
D: -
length: 11
J: TRBJ1-2
CDR3: CASSLARGYTF
DNA: TGTGCCAGCAGCTTGGCCAGGGGCTACACCTTC

size: -
V: TRBV4-2
D: TRBD1
length: 15
J: TRBJ2-4
CDR3: CASSPSGGGAGIQYF
DNA: TGTGCCAGCAGCCCCTCAGGGGGCGGGGCCGGCATTCAGTACTTC

size: -
V: TRBV6-5
D: -
length: 14
J: TRBJ1-2
CDR3: CATEADGGLSGYTF
DNA: TGTGCCACCGAAGCTGACGGTGGGCTATCTGGCTACACCTTC

size: -
V: TRBV28
D: TRBD1
length: 15
J: TRBJ1-2
CDR3: CASTIPGTGEYGYTF
DNA: TGTGCCAGCACCATCCCCGGGACAGGGGAATATGGCTACACCTTC

size: once
V: TRBV11-2
D: TRBD2
length: 16
J: TRBJ2-2
CDR3: CASSLVPGLASGELFF
DNA: TGTGCCAGCAGCTTAGTTCCGGGACTAGCGTCCGGGGAGCTGTTTTTT

size: -
V: TRBV11-2
D: TRBD2
length: 14
J: TRBJ2-1
CDR3: CASRLSGGTSEQFF
DNA: TGTGCCAGCAGGCTATCCGGGGGGACTAGTGAGCAGTTCTTC

size: -
V: TRBV9
D: TRBD1
length: 14
J: TRBJ2-7
CDR3: CASSAGTGSHEQYF
DNA: TGTGCCAGCAGCGCCGGGACAGGGTCCCACGAGCAGTACTTC

size: -
V: TRBV9
D: TRBD2
length: 18
J: TRBJ2-3
CDR3: CASSVYRGTSGTTDTQYF
DNA: TGTGCCAGCAGCGTATATAGGGGGACTAGCGGGACGACAGATACGCAGTATTTT

size: -
V: TRBV7-2
D: TRBD2
length: 17
J: TRBJ2-3
CDR3: CASSLADLAAATDTQYF
DNA: TGTGCCAGCAGCTTGGCCGATCTAGCGGCCGCGACAGATACGCAGTATTTT

size: -
V: TRBV7-8
D: -
length: 13
J: TRBJ2-7
CDR3: CASSWLGAYEQYF
DNA: TGTGCCAGCAGCTGGTTAGGGGCCTACGAGCAGTACTTC

size: -
V: TRBV28
D: -
length: 13
J: TRBJ2-3
CDR3: CASSLPGAGTQYF
DNA: TGTGCCAGCAGTTTACCAGGGGCAGGGACGCAGTATTTT

size: -
V: TRBV10-3
D: -
length: 14
J: TRBJ2-7
CDR3: CAISEGGISYEQYF
DNA: TGTGCCATCAGTGAAGGAGGAATATCCTACGAGCAGTACTTC

size: -
V: TRBV28
D: TRBD2
length: 13
J: TRBJ2-1
CDR3: CASAGAVYNEQFF
DNA: TGTGCCAGCGCGGGAGCGGTGTACAATGAGCAGTTCTTC

size: -
V: TRBV18
D: TRBD1
length: 14
J: TRBJ2-7
CDR3: CASSPDRATYEQYF
DNA: TGTGCCAGCTCACCCGACAGGGCCACCTACGAGCAGTACTTC

size: -
V: TRBV7-2
D: -
length: 14
J: TRBJ2-3
CDR3: CASSVLRRADTQYF
DNA: TGTGCCAGCAGTGTTTTGAGACGGGCAGATACGCAGTATTTT

size: -
V: TRBV9
D: -
length: 15
J: TRBJ2-3
CDR3: CASSVDPGSTDTQYF
DNA: TGTGCCAGCAGCGTAGACCCGGGTAGCACAGATACGCAGTATTTT

size: -
V: TRBV28
D: TRBD1
length: 12
J: TRBJ2-7
CDR3: CASRLQGGEQYF
DNA: TGTGCCAGCAGATTACAGGGGGGCGAGCAGTACTTC

size: -
V: TRBV7-9
D: -
length: 14
J: TRBJ2-7
CDR3: CASSLRANSYEQYF
DNA: TGTGCCAGCAGCTTGAGGGCGAATTCCTACGAGCAGTACTTC